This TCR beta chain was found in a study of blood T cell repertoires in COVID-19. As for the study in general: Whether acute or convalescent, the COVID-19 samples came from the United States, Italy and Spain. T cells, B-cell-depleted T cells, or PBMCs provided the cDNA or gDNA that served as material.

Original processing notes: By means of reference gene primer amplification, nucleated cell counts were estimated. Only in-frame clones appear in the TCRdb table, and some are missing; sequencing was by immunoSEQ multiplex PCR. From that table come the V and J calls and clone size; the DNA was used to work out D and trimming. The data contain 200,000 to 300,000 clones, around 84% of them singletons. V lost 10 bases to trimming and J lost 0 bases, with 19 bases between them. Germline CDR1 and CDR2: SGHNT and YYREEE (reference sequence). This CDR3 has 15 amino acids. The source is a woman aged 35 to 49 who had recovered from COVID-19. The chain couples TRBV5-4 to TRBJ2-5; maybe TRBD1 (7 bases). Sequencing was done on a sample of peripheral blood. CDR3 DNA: TGTGCCGGATCCGGGGGAGACAGGGACCAAGAGACCCAGTACTTC. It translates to CAGSGGDRDQETQYF. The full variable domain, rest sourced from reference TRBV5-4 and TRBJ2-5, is ETGVTQSPTHLIKTRGQQVTLRCSSQSGHNTVSWYQQALGQGPQFIFQYYREEENGRGNFPPRFSGLQFPNYSSELNVNALELDDSALYLCAGSGGDRDQETQYFGPGTRLLVL.